The 24 T cell receptor beta chains below were found in one sample sequenced in a study of tumor and adjacent non-tumor tissue in lung cancer. TCRbeta libraries were built with three rounds of nested PCR, modified from ARM-PCR. TCRdb called the multiplex PCR reads again in MiXCR, with one record for every CDR3 protein. This table has approximately 120,000 distinct CDR3 sequences, 60% to 80% appearing once. The template was RNA from unsorted bulk tissue. Sample: lung tumor tissue. The receptors were gathered from a woman aged 55 to 70 with non-small cell lung cancer.

The sample holds many counts of this clonotype. This sequence joins TRBV6-6 and TRBJ1-3, with 8 bases fitting TRBD1. CDR3 length: 15 amino acids. The germline V gene encodes CDR1 MNHNY and CDR2 SVGAGI (reference sequence). J lost 2 bases, V lost 6 bases, and 6 bases had no gene match. CDR3 region: CASRDGTGPGNTIYF. The CDR3 DNA follows: TGTGCCAGCAGAGACGGGACAGGACCTGGAAACACCATATATTTT.

This clonotype has ten or more counts. The chain links TRBV11-3 to TRBJ1-3; D not resolved. The germline V gene has CDR1 SGHNT and CDR2 YENEEA. CDR3 length: 13 amino acids. Trimming removed 10 bases at V and 8 bases at J, with 18 bases between. CDR3 region: CATREDSRDTIYF. CDR3 DNA: TGTGCCACCCGGGAGGACTCTAGAGACACCATATATTTT. The variable domain in full, completed from reference TRBV11-3 and TRBJ1-3, reads EAGVVQSPRYKIIEKKQPVAFWCNPISGHNTLYWYLQNLGQGPELLIRYENEEAVDDSQLPKDRFSAERLKGVDSTLKIQPAELGDSAVYLCATREDSRDTIYFGEGSWLTVV.

A word on this clonotype: With a much larger clone just one base away, this may be a read error. The final CDR3 position lacks the conserved phenylalanine or tryptophan, pointing to a likely read error. The chain has TRBV20-1 and TRBJ1-5; 9 bases map to TRBD1. V gave up 3 bases and J gave up 11 bases; unmatched junction bases: 11. This CDR3 contains 14 residues. Germline values: CDR1 DFQATT, CDR2 SNEGSKA (reference sequence). The CDR3 DNA follows: TGCAGTGCTAGCCCCTCGACAGGGGGTGAAGCCCAGCATCTT. This translates into CSASPSTGGEAQHL.

In its sample, this clonotype was seen many times. The genes are TRBV12-3 or TRBV12-4 and TRBJ2-3; the D is unclear. The V gene lost 7 bases and the J gene lost 4 bases, with 15 bases spanning the gap. The CDR3 extends over 14 amino acids. CDR3 DNA: TGTGCCAGCACCTTAGGTGAGCGATCAGATACGCAGTATTTT. This translates into CASTLGERSDTQYF.

At least ten counts were recorded for this clonotype. This chain connects TRBV28 to TRBJ1-1; D remains unclear. V lost 5 bases and J 1 base, leaving 11 bases between the germline ends. The CDR3 spans 14 residues. The germline V gene encodes CDR1 MDHEN and CDR2 SYDVKM. This chain's CDR3 is CASSLPSRNTEAFF. The CDR3 DNA sequence: TGTGCCAGCAGTCTCCCCTCCCGGAACACTGAAGCTTTCTTT.

Turning to this clonotype: This is likely a read error, given that the CDR3 carries no conserved phenylalanine or tryptophan at its end. CDR3 bases: TGTGCCAGCAGCAAGCGGGGGGTGCAAGATACCCAGTACTAC. It translates to CASSKRGVQDTQYY. V and J are TRBV11-2 and TRBJ2-5; 9 positions agree with TRBD2. This CDR3 spans 14 amino acids. The germline V gene has CDR1 SGHAT and CDR2 FQNNGV.

As regards this clonotype: Germline and junction disagree at one end, which may indicate a read error. The chain recombines TRBV5-7 with TRBJ2-1, with D perhaps TRBD1 (6 bases). TRBV5-7 is filed as an ORF, its function uncertain. This CDR3 is built from 15 residues. The CDR3 bases are TGTGCCAGCAGCTTGCGAGCCCCAGGGGTCAATAAGCAGTTCTTC. Protein: CASSLRAPGVNKQFF.

Regarding this clonotype: Germline and junction disagree at one end, which may indicate a read error. The chain combines TRBV20-1 with TRBJ1-1; D gene uncertain. This CDR3 region has 16 residues. Germline CDR1 and CDR2: DFQATT and SNEGSKA (reference sequence). CDR3 sequence: CSARGVERTVNTEAFF. As DNA, the CDR3 is TGCAGTGCTAGAGGCGTAGAGAGGACCGTGAACACTGAAGCGTTCTTT.

Concerning this clonotype: A read error is possible here, since a much larger clone lies one base away. CDR3 sequence (DNA): TGTACCAGCAGCTTGTCACAGCCCGATGGAAAACTGTTTTTT. Translation gives CTSSLSQPDGKLFF. The chain carries TRBV5-6 and TRBJ1-4; D not certain. Germline V gene lookup returns CDR1 SGHDT and CDR2 YYEEEE. The CDR3 has 14 amino acids.

As regards this clonotype: The conserved closing phenylalanine or tryptophan is absent in this CDR3, likely reflecting a read error. The chain links TRBV20-1 to TRBJ2-3, with TRBD2 matching 7 bases. This CDR3 is built from 14 residues. V was clipped by 7 bases and J by 0 bases; unmatched bases: 7. Germline-derived CDR1 and CDR2 are DFQATT and SNEGSKA (reference sequence). The CDR3 protein is CSGCHSGSTDTQYS. DNA of the CDR3: TGCAGTGGCTGCCATAGCGGGAGCACAGATACGCAGTATTCT.

Remarks on this clonotype: This clone may be a read error of a much larger clone one base away. CDR3 nucleotides: TGTGCCAACACAGGGCTAATGAACACTGAAGCTTTCTTT. This sequence encodes CANTGLMNTEAFF. The chain uses TRBV28 and TRBJ1-1; D is perhaps TRBD1 (6 bases). Germline V gene lookup returns CDR1 MDHEN and CDR2 SYDVKM. The germline V and J ends were trimmed by 10 bases and 0 bases, with 12 bases remaining between them. This CDR3 has 13 amino acids. The whole variable domain, remainder taken from reference TRBV28 and TRBJ1-1, is DVKVTQSSRYLVKRTGEKVFLECVQDMDHENMFWYRQDPGLGLRLIYFSYDVKMKEKGDIPEGYSVSREKKERFSLILESASTNQTSMYLCANTGLMNTEAFFGQGTRLTVV.

This clonotype was counted a single time. This CDR3 is missing its conserved last phenylalanine or tryptophan, likely due to a read error. Because the CDR3's place on the DNA is in doubt, the DNA is left out and the CDR3 is given as listed by TCRdb. The chain carries TRBV20-1 and TRBJ2-4; the table calls TRBD2, which could not be checked here. The CDR3 is 15 residues long, ends included. From germline, CDR1 is DFQATT and CDR2 SNEGSKA (reference sequence). The CDR3 reads CSAINSREGRNIHYS.

As to this clonotype: Relative to the germline gene, one junction end is altered; a read error may explain this. The V gene is TRBV6-6, the J gene TRBJ2-3; possibly TRBD1 or TRBD2 for D (6 bases each). Germline values: CDR1 MNHNY, CDR2 SVGAGI (reference sequence). The CDR3 has 13 amino acids. The CDR3 sequence is CASGHRGAETQYF. CDR3 in DNA: TGTGCCTCCGGGCATAGGGGGGCAGAGACGCAGTATTTT.

Of note for this clonotype: Likely a read error: the CDR3 ends without its conserved phenylalanine or tryptophan. The V and J genes are TRBV10-3 and TRBJ1-5; weak D call: TRBD1 (6 bases). The CDR3 length is 12 residues. Germline assignment: CDR1 ENHRY and CDR2 SYGVKD. V dropped 9 bases and J dropped 7 bases, with 13 bases sitting between them. The CDR3 DNA is TGTGCCATTGGAGAGGGGGGACAGCCCCAGCATATT. This gives the protein CAIGEGGQPQHI.

The chain recombines TRBV11-2 with TRBJ2-7; D possibly uses TRBD1 or TRBD2 (5 bases each). The CDR3 length is 12 residues. From germline, CDR1 is SGHAT and CDR2 FQNNGV. The ends were cut back, 7 bases at V and 12 bases at J, with 19 bases in the middle. The CDR3 nucleotides read TGTGCCAGCAACCTGGGGACGAAAAGGCTGTACTTC. As protein: CASNLGTKRLYF.

Many counts were recorded for this clonotype. This chain connects TRBV6-6 to TRBJ1-5; D unresolved. The CDR3 contains 18 residues. V lost 11 bases and J lost 0, with 26 bases in between. Germline V CDR1 and CDR2: MNHNY, SVGAGI (reference sequence). The CDR3 here is CASQSKDSRAYSNQPQHF. In DNA form, the CDR3 reads TGTGCCTCCCAGAGTAAGGACTCAAGGGCATATAGCAATCAGCCCCAGCATTTT.

This rearrangement joins TRBV11-2 to TRBJ1-2; 8 bases align to TRBD1. V lost 3 bases, J lost 4 bases, and 4 bases stayed unmatched. The CDR3 spans 14 residues. The germline gives CDR1 SGHAT, CDR2 FQNNGV. The CDR3 DNA follows: TGTGCCAGCAGCTTGCCTCAGGGGGCCTATGGCTACACCTTC. Protein sequence: CASSLPQGAYGYTF.

This clonotype was counted only a few times. A read error is possible here, since a much larger clone lies one base away. The rearrangement links TRBV12-3 or TRBV12-4 to TRBJ1-3, with TRBD1 matching 10 bases. V shed 7 bases and J 7 bases; nucleotides not matched to a gene: 13. The CDR3 totals 16 residues. The CDR3 region has the DNA TGTGCCAGCACTAGGGACAGGGGTTCGGTCGGGAACACCATATATTTT. Protein sequence: CASTRDRGSVGNTIYF.

Regarding this clonotype: One end of the junction fails to match germline, which may point to a read error. V is TRBV6-5 and J is TRBJ1-2; D call uncertain. Germline V lookup: CDR1 MNHEY, CDR2 SVGAGI. This CDR3 contains 15 residues. CDR3 coding DNA: TGTGGCAGCATTTACTCGACCGCCGGGCGCTATGGCTACACCTTC. Protein product: CGSIYSTAGRYGYTF.

The table lists this clonotype with many counts. The rearrangement joins TRBV29-1 to TRBJ1-1, with 7 bases fitting TRBD1. This CDR3 has 13 amino acids. CDR1 and CDR2 (germline): SQVTM, ANQGSEA. V was pared by 6 bases and J by 0 bases, with 4 bases of the junction left unmatched. The CDR3 DNA follows: TGCAGCGTGCTGACAGGGATGAACACTGAAGCTTTCTTT. Translating gives CSVLTGMNTEAFF. The variable domain in full, with the rest retrieved from reference TRBV29-1 and TRBJ1-1, is SAVISQKPSRDICQRGTSLTIQCQVDSQVTMMFWYRQQPGQSLTLIATANQGSEATYESGFVIDKFPISRPNLTFSTLTVSNMSPEDSSIYLCSVLTGMNTEAFFGQGTRLTVV.

This clonotype was recorded only once. The genes are TRBV11-2 and TRBJ1-2, with no clear D. Germline CDR1 reads SGHAT; CDR2 reads FQNNGV. The CDR3 length is 12 residues. The DNA of the CDR3 is TGTGGCAACAGCTTAGATTCGGGAGTCTACACCTTC. Translating gives CGNSLDSGVYTF.

Concerning this clonotype: Germline is not matched at one junction end, which may reflect a read error. The rearrangement links TRBV10-2 to TRBJ2-7; D remains unclear. The CDR3 spans 16 residues. In germline, CDR1 is WSHSY, CDR2 SAAADI. CDR3 coding DNA: TGTGCCAGCAGTGAAGCCGGGCCCCCCGGCTCCTACGAGCAGTACTTC. Amino acids: CASSEAGPPGSYEQYF.

J is TRBJ2-2 and V is TRBV11-1; 12 nucleotides line up with TRBD2. The CDR3 spans 17 residues. Germline CDR1 is SGHAT and CDR2 is FQDESV (reference sequence). The CDR3 sequence: CVGIPRLAGESTGELFF. As DNA, the CDR3 is TGTGTCGGCATCCCGCGACTAGCGGGAGAATCTACCGGGGAGCTGTTTTTT.

This clonotype appeared a few times. This chain uses TRBV11-2 with TRBJ2-3; D might be TRBD2 (6 bases). CDR1 SGHAT and CDR2 FQNNGV come from the germline V gene. The CDR3 contains 15 residues. Trimming stripped 5 bases from V and 3 bases from J, with 15 bases between. The CDR3 protein is CASSATWRATDTQYF. The CDR3, as DNA: TGTGCCAGCAGCGCCACCTGGAGGGCTACAGATACGCAGTATTTT.